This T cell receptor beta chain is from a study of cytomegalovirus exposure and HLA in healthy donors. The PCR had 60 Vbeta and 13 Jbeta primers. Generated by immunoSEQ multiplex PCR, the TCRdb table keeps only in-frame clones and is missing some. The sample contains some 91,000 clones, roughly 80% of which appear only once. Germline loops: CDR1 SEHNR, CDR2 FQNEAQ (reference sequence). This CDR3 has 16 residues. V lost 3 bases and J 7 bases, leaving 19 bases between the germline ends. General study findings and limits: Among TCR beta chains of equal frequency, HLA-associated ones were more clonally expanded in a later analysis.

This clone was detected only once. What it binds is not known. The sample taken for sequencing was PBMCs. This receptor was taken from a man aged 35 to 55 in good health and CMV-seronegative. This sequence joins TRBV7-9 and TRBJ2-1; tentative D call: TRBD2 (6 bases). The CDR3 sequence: CASSLRIGGTENEQFF. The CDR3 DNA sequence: TGTGCCAGCAGCTTGCGAATCGGGGGAACCGAGAATGAGCAGTTCTTC.